Listed here are 13 T cell receptor beta chains from one sample, sequenced in a study of blood T cell repertoires in COVID-19. Using immunoSEQ multiplex PCR, the repertoire was profiled, and TCRdb retains in-frame clones only, with some absent. The repertoire holds over 200,000 clones, with roughly 86% as singletons. Sequenced: peripheral blood. All receptors come from a human donor in a cohort sampled during active COVID-19.

V gene TRBV5-1 combines with J gene TRBJ1-1; perhaps TRBD1 as D (5 bases). The CDR3 is 15 amino acids. With 3 bases removed from V and 5 bases from J, the gap between germline ends came to 17 bases. Looked up from germline, CDR1 is SGHRS and CDR2 is YFSETQ. CDR3 nucleotides: TGCGCCAGCAGCTGGTCTGTGGGGCGCGTAACTGAAGCTTTCTTT. Its translation is CASSWSVGRVTEAFF.

This sequence joins TRBV21-1 and TRBJ1-5; TRBD1, the table's D call, was not compared with the DNA. TRBV21-1 is a documented pseudogene. The CDR3 spans 20 residues. The CDR3 DNA follows: TGTGCCAGCAGCAAAGGCCGGGGGGACAGGGGAGTGGTTCATTATCAGCCCCAGCATTTT. It yields the protein CASSKGRGDRGVVHYQPQHF.

This clone was observed once. The chain recombines TRBV7-2 with TRBJ2-7, with D tentatively TRBD2 (6 bases). CDR1 SGHTA and CDR2 FQGNSA come from the germline V gene. The CDR3 covers 14 residues. The V end lost 5 bases, the J end lost 7 bases, and 18 bases lay between the germline ends. The CDR3 sequence: CASSGGDLRMEQYF. The CDR3 DNA sequence: TGTGCCAGCAGCGGAGGGGACCTCCGGATGGAGCAGTACTTC.

This chain links TRBV7-2 with TRBJ2-3, with D tentatively TRBD2 (5 bases). The CDR3 has 13 residues. Trimming shortened V by 6 bases and J by 2 bases, and 9 bases separated the two germline ends. Looked up from germline, CDR1 is SGHTA and CDR2 is FQGNSA. The chain's CDR3 is CASSRGYTDTQYF. The DNA for the CDR3 is TGTGCCAGCAGTCGGGGATACACAGATACGCAGTATTTT.

In its sample, this clone was seen once. The chain uses TRBV9 and TRBJ2-7; possible D gene TRBD1, 6 bases. The V gene's germline CDR1 is SGDLS and CDR2 YYNGEE. The V end lost 1 base, the J end lost 5 bases, and 16 bases lay between the germline ends. This CDR3 has 15 residues. The CDR3: CASSVRGGEGNEQYF. DNA of the CDR3: TGTGCCAGCAGCGTAAGAGGGGGAGAAGGGAACGAGCAGTACTTC.

The chain recombines TRBV19 with TRBJ2-6, with TRBD2 as a possible D gene (5 bases). Per germline, CDR1 LNHDA and CDR2 SQIVND (reference sequence). V lost 3 bases and J 0 bases, leaving 18 bases between the germline ends. This CDR3 region has 19 residues. The CDR3, as DNA: TGTGCCAGTAGTATTAGGTCTCGGGGAAGTGCCTCTGGGGCCAACGTCCTGACTTTC. Its translation is CASSIRSRGSASGANVLTF.

The chain links TRBV29-1 to TRBJ2-7, with 13 positions matching TRBD2. CDR3 size: 15 residues. The germline V gene encodes CDR1 SQVTM and CDR2 ANQGSEA. Trimming took 4 bases from V and 4 from J; bases not matched to a gene: 7. The CDR3 DNA is TGCAGCGTTGCGGGCAGACTAGCGGGAGGATACGAGCAGTACTTC. Protein sequence: CSVAGRLAGGYEQYF.

The V and J genes are TRBV9 and TRBJ2-6; the match to TRBD1 covers 9 bases. Germline values: CDR1 SGDLS, CDR2 YYNGEE. The V segment lost 4 bases and the J segment 2 bases; nucleotides outside the gene matches: 22. The CDR3 has 22 residues. The CDR3 spells CASSKRGSRVGDRVTGANVLTF. The CDR3 DNA reads TGTGCCAGCAGCAAAAGGGGATCCCGTGTGGGGGACAGGGTCACTGGGGCCAACGTCCTGACTTTC. The variable domain in full, with the rest retrieved from reference TRBV9 and TRBJ2-6, is DSGVTQTPKHLITATGQRVTLRCSPRSGDLSVYWYQQSLDQGLQFLIQYYNGEERAKGNILERFSAQQFPDLHSELNLSSLELGDSALYFCASSKRGSRVGDRVTGANVLTFGAGSRLTVL.

This clone came up a few times. The gene calls are TRBV6-6 and TRBJ1-2; D ambiguous. In germline, CDR1 is MNHNY, CDR2 SVGAGI (reference sequence). Deletions cut 2 bases from V and 4 bases from J, with 8 bases between. The length of the CDR3 is 13 residues. The chain's CDR3 is CASSYTDLYGYTF. Here the CDR3 DNA reads TGTGCCAGCAGTTACACAGACCTCTATGGCTACACCTTC.

The rearrangement uses TRBV7-9 and TRBJ2-7; TRBD1 matches 7 bases. The CDR3 is 15 residues long. CDR1 SEHNR and CDR2 FQNEAQ come from the germline V gene (reference sequence). V lost 6 bases to trimming and J lost 5 bases; unmatched junction nucleotides: 13. The CDR3 here is CASRGNIRDRDEQYF. The CDR3 nucleotides are TGTGCCAGCAGGGGAAACATACGGGACAGAGACGAGCAGTACTTC.

The chain uses TRBV25-1 and TRBJ1-1; D is perhaps TRBD1 (5 bases). Germline V gene sequence: CDR1 MGHDK, CDR2 SYGVNS. Trimming took 4 bases from V and 11 from J, leaving 11 bases between them. This CDR3 contains 11 residues. The CDR3 DNA is TGTGCCAGCAGTGTAGGGGCTGGGGCTTTCTTT. Translating it yields CASSVGAGAFF.

The genes are TRBV4-3 and TRBJ1-3; 8 nucleotides match TRBD1. V lost 4 bases and J lost 0; bases outside the gene matches: 2. Germline V gives CDR1 LGHNA, CDR2 YSLEER. The CDR3 contains 15 residues. CDR3 region: CASSLDRASGNTIYF. The DNA for the CDR3 is TGCGCCAGCAGCCTGGACAGGGCCTCTGGAAACACCATATATTTT.

The table lists this clone with a count of one. A single base separates this from a much larger clone, so it may be a read error. V gene TRBV6-5 combines with J gene TRBJ1-5; 7 nucleotides agree with TRBD1. CDR1 is MNHEY and CDR2 is SVGAGI in the germline V gene. V dropped 6 bases and J dropped 4; count of bases not matched to a gene: 0. CDR3 length: 12 amino acids. Written as DNA, the CDR3 is TGTGCCAGCAGACAGGGGAATCAGCCCCAGCATTTT. Encoded protein: CASRQGNQPQHF.